The 31 T cell receptor beta chains reported below all come from one sample, sequenced in a study of low-dose radiotherapy and immunotherapy resistance in tumors. Time point reported: after trial treatment. The treatment is: LDRT plus nivolumab, ipilimumab, low-dose cyclophosphamide and aspirin (RACIN trial). Primers used for first-strand cDNA, a TRAV- and TRBV-specific set, covered both alpha and beta chains. TCR amplification ran 15 to 25 PCR cycles using constant-region and V-primer adapter primers. TCRdb fed the reads into MiXCR, producing one record per CDR3 protein. The data show approximately 100,000 distinct CDR3 sequences, roughly 20% seen once. The input for sequencing was PBMCs, taken after low-dose radiotherapy plus immunotherapy. Receptors originate from a male donor with prostate cancer.

This clonotype showed up many times. The V gene is TRBV30, the J gene TRBJ1-1, with D unclear. CDR1 is GTSNPN, CDR2 SVGIG, per germline (reference sequence). The CDR3 is 13 residues long. V lost 0 bases and J 4 bases, leaving 9 bases between the germline ends. CDR3 residues: CAWSVGHGTEAFF. CDR3 nucleotides: TGTGCCTGGAGTGTAGGTCACGGCACTGAAGCTTTCTTT.

This clonotype was picked up many times. The chain combines TRBV2 with TRBJ2-7; D gene ambiguous. From germline, CDR1 is SNHLY and CDR2 FYNNEI. The CDR3 length is 15 residues. V lost 6 bases, J lost 2 bases, and 17 bases lay in between. CDR3 loop: CASSLLHTTPYEQYF. The CDR3 DNA reads as TGTGCCAGCAGCCTACTACATACTACCCCCTACGAGCAGTACTTC.

The chain is built from TRBV29-1 and TRBJ1-4; D is ambiguous. The CDR3 loop spans 13 amino acids. The germline gives CDR1 SQVTM, CDR2 ANQGSEA. V shed 4 bases and J shed 3 bases, with 9 bases lying between them. CDR3 DNA: TGCAGCGTTGGAGGAGGAGCTAATGAAAAACTGTTTTTT. The encoded protein is CSVGGGANEKLFF.

This clonotype has a count of ten or more. This chain uses TRBV20-1 with TRBJ2-5; 13 nucleotides line up with TRBD2. Germline lookup yields CDR1 DFQATT and CDR2 SNEGSKA (reference sequence). This CDR3 has 13 amino acids. V gave up 7 bases and J gave up 5 bases; unmatched junction bases: 4. CDR3: CSVLAGGQETQYF. CDR3 DNA: TGCAGTGTACTAGCGGGGGGGCAGGAGACCCAGTACTTC.

This clonotype appeared many times. The J gene is TRBJ1-6, the V gene TRBV5-4, with TRBD1 matching over 8 bases. With 3 bases clipped from V and 10 bases from J, the junction kept 6 bases outside the gene matches. The CDR3 is 14 amino acids. Germline V gene lookup returns CDR1 SGHNT and CDR2 YYREEE (reference sequence). CDR3: CASSSGQGRSPLHF. For the CDR3, the DNA is TGTGCCAGCAGCTCTGGACAGGGCCGATCACCCCTCCACTTT. Full variable domain (remainder filled in from reference TRBV5-4 and TRBJ1-6): ETGVTQSPTHLIKTRGQQVTLRCSSQSGHNTVSWYQQALGQGPQFIFQYYREEENGRGNFPPRFSGLQFPNYSSELNVNALELDDSALYLCASSSGQGRSPLHFGNGTRLTVT.

This clonotype was observed at least ten times. The J gene is TRBJ2-5, the V gene TRBV5-4; tentative D call: TRBD2 (7 bases). Trimming left V 4 bases short and J 4 bases short, with 23 bases between. The CDR3 sequence is 17 residues long. Germline assignment: CDR1 SGHNT and CDR2 YYREEE (reference sequence). Here the CDR3 reads CASSPPGGGGGGETQYF. The DNA for the CDR3 is TGTGCCAGCAGCCCTCCGGGGGGCGGGGGAGGAGGAGAGACCCAGTACTTC.

The sample holds many counts of this clonotype. The V call is TRBV3-1, the J call TRBJ1-5; D gene ambiguous. Per germline, CDR1 LGHDT and CDR2 YNNKEL (reference sequence). The CDR3 consists of 13 residues. The germline V and J ends were trimmed by 0 bases and 6 bases, with 6 bases remaining between them. The CDR3 spells CASSQDKAQPQHF. CDR3 bases: TGTGCCAGCAGCCAAGATAAGGCTCAGCCCCAGCATTTT.

The sample holds many counts of this clonotype. CDR3 DNA sequence: TGTGCCAGCAGCGTAGGGGGTAGCGGGGGTTCCATCACAGATACGCAGTATTTT. Residues: CASSVGGSGGSITDTQYF. The V gene is TRBV9, the J gene TRBJ2-3; 9 bases agree with TRBD2. This CDR3 has 18 residues. The germline V gene encodes CDR1 SGDLS and CDR2 YYNGEE. Trimming at V came to 0 bases and at J to 2 bases, leaving 10 bases not matched to a gene.

This clonotype was counted many times. The rearrangement links TRBV6-2 or TRBV6-3 to TRBJ2-7; D may be TRBD1 or TRBD2 (5 bases each). Trimming removed 4 bases at V and 2 bases at J, with 15 bases between. The CDR3 is 15 residues long. Looked up from germline, CDR1 is MNHEY and CDR2 is SVGEGT. CDR3 residues: CASSSLWDQAYEQYF. Written as DNA, the CDR3 is TGTGCCAGCAGTTCCCTCTGGGACCAGGCCTACGAGCAGTACTTC.

The chain combines TRBV3-1 with TRBJ1-6; TRBD1 is a possible D gene (5 bases). From germline, CDR1 is LGHDT and CDR2 YNNKEL (reference sequence). The CDR3 consists of 12 residues. V was cut by 6 bases and J by 8 bases, with 8 bases left in between. The CDR3 region has the DNA TGTGCCAGCAGACTACAGGATTCACCCCTCCACTTT. Its translation: CASRLQDSPLHF.

In its sample, this clonotype was seen many times. The rearrangement joins TRBV7-2 to TRBJ1-5; tentatively, D is TRBD1 (6 bases). The germline V gene has CDR1 SGHTA and CDR2 FQGNSA. V lost 2 bases to trimming and J lost 3 bases, with 8 bases between them. This CDR3 spans 14 amino acids. DNA for the CDR3: TGTGCCAGCAGCTTACAGGGGTACAATCAGCCCCAGCATTTT. It codes for CASSLQGYNQPQHF.

This clonotype was recorded at least ten times. This chain uses TRBV7-2 with TRBJ1-2; D possibly corresponds to TRBD1 (6 bases). V gave up 2 bases and J gave up 6 bases, with 16 bases separating them. In germline, CDR1 is SGHTA, CDR2 FQGNSA. CDR3 size: 15 residues. As DNA, the CDR3 is TGTGCCAGCAGCTTAAGCCCAGGACAGAAAGATGGCTACACCTTC. Translating gives CASSLSPGQKDGYTF. Based on the CDR3 plus reference TRBV7-2 and TRBJ1-2, the full variable domain is GAGVSQSPSNKVTEKGKDVELRCDPISGHTALYWYRQSLGQGLEFLIYFQGNSAPDKSGLPSDRFSAERTGGSVSTLTIQRTQQEDSAVYLCASSLSPGQKDGYTFGSGTRLTVV.

This clonotype was counted at least ten times. The genes are TRBV2 and TRBJ2-1; TRBD1 matches at 7 bases. V shed 7 bases, J shed 5 bases, and the junction held 5 bases outside the gene matches. This CDR3 has 13 amino acids. Per the germline V gene, CDR1 is SNHLY and CDR2 is FYNNEI. The CDR3 DNA follows: TGTGCCAGCACTCGGGACAGAGACAATGAGCAGTTCTTC. It codes for CASTRDRDNEQFF.

Concerning this clonotype itself: The likely explanation is a read error, given a far larger clone one base away. The chain carries TRBV5-3 and TRBJ2-2, with D possibly being TRBD1 or TRBD2 (5 bases each). TRBV5-3 is reported as an ORF; its role is uncertain. The germline V and J ends were trimmed by 10 bases and 7 bases, with 23 bases remaining between them. This CDR3 is built from 15 residues. The CDR3 nucleotides read TGTGCCGGCAGCTTCCGGGACGGAAGCTTCGGGGAGCTGTTTTTT. This translates into CAGSFRDGSFGELFF.

This clonotype was counted at least ten times. The chain links TRBV7-2 to TRBJ2-7; D call uncertain. Trimming pared 4 bases from V and 6 bases from J, leaving 13 bases between. The length of the CDR3 is 13 residues. CDR1 SGHTA and CDR2 FQGNSA come from the germline V gene. CDR3 nucleotides: TGTGCCAGCAGCTACAACATTAAAGGCGAGCAGTACTTC. Encoded protein: CASSYNIKGEQYF.

V is TRBV19 and J is TRBJ2-5; perhaps TRBD1 as D (5 bases). The CDR3 loop spans 13 amino acids. Trimming left V 3 bases short and J 7 bases short, with 12 bases between. Germline values: CDR1 LNHDA, CDR2 SQIVND (reference sequence). The CDR3 region has the DNA TGTGCCAGTAGTATGGGGCCCGTGAGGACCCAGTACTTC. It yields the protein CASSMGPVRTQYF.

Many counts were recorded for this clonotype. V and J are TRBV5-1 and TRBJ2-3, with 15 bases lining up with TRBD2. V shed 2 bases and J 2 bases; nucleotides not matched to a gene: 6. Germline V CDR1 and CDR2: SGHRS, YFSETQ. The CDR3 has 18 residues. The CDR3 bases are TGCGCCAGCAGCTTTACGGGACTAGCGGGGGGCCTCACAGATACGCAGTATTTT. Its translation: CASSFTGLAGGLTDTQYF.

Ten or more counts support this clonotype. The gene calls are TRBV6-5 and TRBJ2-1; no clear D gene. The CDR3 is 13 residues long. Germline loops: CDR1 MNHEY, CDR2 SVGAGI. Trimming left V 2 bases short and J 7 bases short, with 9 bases between. The DNA of the CDR3 is TGTGCCAGCAGTTACAGGATCCAAAATGAGCAGTTCTTC. Its protein is CASSYRIQNEQFF.

This clonotype was seen at least ten times. V and J are TRBV18 and TRBJ2-3; D is uncertain. This CDR3 has 12 amino acids. The V end was cut by 2 bases, the J end by 5 bases, with 5 bases between. Germline CDR1 and CDR2: KGHSH and LQKENI. This chain's CDR3 is CASSPSGDTQYF. CDR3 nucleotides: TGTGCCAGCTCACCAAGTGGAGATACGCAGTATTTT.

There are many counts of this clonotype. V usage is TRBV6-5 and J usage is TRBJ1-6; 8 bases line up with TRBD1. This CDR3 comprises 16 residues. J gave up 8 bases and V 2 bases, and 8 bases lay outside the gene matches. Germline-derived CDR1 and CDR2 are MNHEY and SVGAGI. CDR3 in amino acids: CASSYRPGQADSPLHF. The CDR3 DNA sequence: TGTGCCAGCAGTTACCGCCCGGGACAGGCGGATTCACCCCTCCACTTT.

This clonotype was detected many times. The chain has TRBV12-5 and TRBJ2-1; the D gene could be TRBD1 or TRBD2 (5 bases each). CDR3 length: 14 residues. Per the germline V gene, CDR1 is LGHNT and CDR2 is FRNRAP. Trimming took 6 bases from V and 9 from J, leaving 18 bases between them. The CDR3 coding sequence is TGTGCTAGTGGAATAGGGACCCGGCACCGTGAGCAGTTCTTC. Protein: CASGIGTRHREQFF.

This clonotype was picked up many times. This chain connects TRBV7-8 to TRBJ2-4; D tentatively reads TRBD1 or TRBD2 (6 bases each). The germline gives CDR1 SGHVS, CDR2 FQNEAQ. The V end lost 5 bases, the J end lost 10 bases, and 21 bases lay between the germline ends. The CDR3 is 15 amino acids. In DNA form, the CDR3 reads TGTGCCAGCAGCCCCCTCTGGGGGGCCGGGGCGATTCAGTACTTC. Translation gives CASSPLWGAGAIQYF.

This clonotype showed up many times. The rearrangement links TRBV25-1 to TRBJ2-7, with TRBD2 matching 9 bases. After removal of 1 base from V and 3 bases from J, the junction contained 7 bases not matched to a gene. CDR3 length: 16 amino acids. CDR1 is MGHDK and CDR2 is SYGVNS in the germline V gene. The CDR3 protein is CASSESGSGGLYEQYF. In DNA form, the CDR3 reads TGTGCCAGCAGTGAATCCGGTAGCGGGGGCCTCTACGAGCAGTACTTC.

In its sample, this clonotype was seen many times. This sequence joins TRBV6-2 or TRBV6-3 and TRBJ1-4; D gene uncertain. This CDR3 has 12 amino acids. V was clipped by 6 bases and J by 8 bases, with 10 bases between them. Germline V gives CDR1 MNHEY, CDR2 SVGEGT. CDR3 in amino acids: CASSYSVEKLFF. CDR3 in DNA: TGTGCCAGCAGCTACAGTGTCGAAAAACTGTTTTTT.

This clonotype was counted ten times or more. This chain links TRBV11-3 with TRBJ2-1; D might be TRBD2 (6 bases). The ends were cut back, 3 bases at V and 3 bases at J, with 9 bases in the middle. The CDR3 has 14 residues. The V gene's germline CDR1 is SGHNT and CDR2 YENEEA. The CDR3 DNA follows: TGTGCCAGCAGCTTGGCGGGGATCTACAATGAGCAGTTCTTC. As protein: CASSLAGIYNEQFF.

This clonotype came up many times. The chain employs TRBV13 and TRBJ1-6; D possibly corresponds to TRBD1 (5 bases). Between the trimmed V and J ends, which lost 2 bases and 8 bases, there was a span of 13 bases. The germline CDR1 and CDR2 sequences are PRHDT and FYEKMQ (reference sequence). The CDR3 spans 15 residues. As DNA, the CDR3 is TGTGCCAGCAGCTTATGGTCGAGGGGTGATTCACCCCTCCACTTT. It specifies CASSLWSRGDSPLHF.

This clonotype came up a few times. This sequence joins TRBV9 and TRBJ2-3, with D perhaps matching TRBD1 or TRBD2 (6 bases each). Germline CDR1 and CDR2: SGDLS and YYNGEE. With 2 bases removed from V and 0 bases from J, the gap between germline ends came to 10 bases. This CDR3 comprises 15 residues. CDR3 loop: CASSVTGASTDTQYF. The CDR3 DNA is TGTGCCAGCAGCGTCACGGGGGCCAGCACAGATACGCAGTATTTT.

This clonotype has at least ten counts. The chain recombines TRBV2 with TRBJ2-3, with D possibly TRBD1 on 6 matching bases. CDR3 length equals 12 residues. Trimming pared 9 bases from V and 5 bases from J, leaving 12 bases between. Germline V gene lookup returns CDR1 SNHLY and CDR2 FYNNEI. The CDR3 is CASEQGGDTQYF. The DNA for the CDR3 is TGTGCCAGTGAACAGGGCGGAGATACGCAGTATTTT.

This clonotype was detected many times. The rearrangement links TRBV4-1 to TRBJ1-1; possibly TRBD1 for D (6 bases). This CDR3 is 15 amino acids long. V lost 0 bases and J lost 6, with 14 bases in between. CDR1 is MGHRA, CDR2 YSYEKL, per germline. The CDR3 sequence: CASSQDLGGWAEAFF. The CDR3 DNA follows: TGCGCCAGCAGCCAAGATCTTGGGGGCTGGGCTGAAGCTTTCTTT.

Worth noting for this clonotype: The likely explanation is a read error, given a far larger clone one base away. The chain combines TRBV10-3 with TRBJ2-6; D gene uncertain. Germline V gene sequence: CDR1 ENHRY, CDR2 SYGVKD. Trimming removed 3 bases at V and 0 bases at J, with 6 bases between. The CDR3 is 15 amino acids. CDR3 bases: TGTGCCATCAGTGAAGCAAACTCTGGGGCCAACGTCCTGACTTTC. The encoded protein is CAISEANSGANVLTF.

The chain links TRBV28 to TRBJ2-7; TRBD1 matches at 10 bases. CDR1 MDHEN and CDR2 SYDVKM come from the germline V gene. V lost 6 bases to trimming and J lost 6 bases; unmatched junction nucleotides: 8. The CDR3 covers 14 residues. For the CDR3, the DNA is TGTGCCAGCAGCCCGGGACAGGGGCCCGGCGAGCAGTACTTC. Its translation is CASSPGQGPGEQYF. The full variable domain, its missing parts supplied by reference TRBV28 and TRBJ2-7, is DVKVTQSSRYLVKRTGEKVFLECVQDMDHENMFWYRQDPGLGLRLIYFSYDVKMKEKGDIPEGYSVSREKKERFSLILESASTNQTSMYLCASSPGQGPGEQYFGPGTRLTVT.